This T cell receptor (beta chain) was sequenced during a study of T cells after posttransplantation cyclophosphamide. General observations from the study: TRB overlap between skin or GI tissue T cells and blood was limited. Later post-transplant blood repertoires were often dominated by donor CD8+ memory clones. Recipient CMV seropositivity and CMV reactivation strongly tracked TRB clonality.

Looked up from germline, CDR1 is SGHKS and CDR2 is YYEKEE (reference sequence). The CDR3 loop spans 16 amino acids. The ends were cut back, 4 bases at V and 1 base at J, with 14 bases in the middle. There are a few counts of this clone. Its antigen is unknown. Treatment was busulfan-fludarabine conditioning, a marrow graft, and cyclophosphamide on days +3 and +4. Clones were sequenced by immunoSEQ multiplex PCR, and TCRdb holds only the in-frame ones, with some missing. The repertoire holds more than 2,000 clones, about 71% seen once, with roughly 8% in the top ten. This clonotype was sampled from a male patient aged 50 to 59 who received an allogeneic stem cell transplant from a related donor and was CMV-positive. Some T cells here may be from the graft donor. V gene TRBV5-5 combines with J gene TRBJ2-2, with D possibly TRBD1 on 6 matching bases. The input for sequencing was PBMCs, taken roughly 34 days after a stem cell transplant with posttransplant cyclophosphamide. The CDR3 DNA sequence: TGTGCCAGCAGCCGCAGGCTAGGGGGGAACACCGGGGAGCTGTTTTTT. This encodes CASSRRLGGNTGELFF.